These 29 T cell receptor beta chains were all obtained from the same sample, sequenced in a study of a mutant IDH1 vaccine in newly diagnosed glioma. The data were produced by immunoSEQ multiplex PCR, yet TCRdb's version contains in-frame clones alone and is incomplete. The table has almost 95,000 clones, just under 90% seen once; the top ten hold 0.6% to 0.95%. Stated time point: week 47, end of study. The content of each vaccine dose was 300 ug of mutant IDH1 20-mer peptide, and topical imiquimod accompanied it. Their specific antigens are unknown. Sequenced material: PBMCs, taken from a glioma patient whose treatment included an IDH1 peptide vaccine. These receptor sequences come from a woman aged 45-59 years with glioma.

This clone was observed once. The germline gene is not matched at one end of the junction; a read error may be the cause. The V gene is TRBV20-1, the J gene TRBJ2-7; 10 positions match TRBD2. Germline V lookup: CDR1 DFQATT, CDR2 SNEGSKA (reference sequence). CDR3 length: 10 residues. DNA of the CDR3: TGCAGGGGGGGGCTAGCGGGAGCCGGCTTC. This gives the protein CRGGLAGAGF.

The gene calls are TRBV7-9 and TRBJ1-2; unclear D gene. Trimming took off 4 bases at V and 2 bases at J, with 11 bases between the two ends. From germline, CDR1 is SEHNR and CDR2 FQNEAQ (reference sequence). This CDR3 is 14 amino acids long. The DNA for the CDR3 is TGTGCCAGCAGCTACCCGAGTGCAAACTATGGCTACACCTTC. The encoded protein is CASSYPSANYGYTF.

This chain links TRBV19 with TRBJ2-1, with 10 bases matching TRBD2. CDR1 is LNHDA, CDR2 SQIVND, per germline (reference sequence). J was trimmed by 1 base and V by 7 bases; bases with no gene match: 1. The CDR3 has 14 residues. The CDR3 nucleotides are TGTGCCAGTACACTAGCGGGATCCTACAATGAGCAGTTCTTC. Protein sequence: CASTLAGSYNEQFF.

The V call is TRBV6-6, the J call TRBJ1-2, with D perhaps TRBD1 (5 bases). CDR3 length: 13 amino acids. The V end lost 5 bases, the J end lost 2 bases, and 9 bases lay between the germline ends. The V gene's germline CDR1 is MNHNY and CDR2 SVGAGI (reference sequence). DNA for the CDR3: TGTGCCAGCAGTGGGACGGAGAACTATGGCTACACCTTC. This sequence encodes CASSGTENYGYTF.

The chain couples TRBV5-6 to TRBJ2-7; unclear D gene. V was cut by 3 bases and J by 3 bases, with 7 bases left in between. The CDR3 consists of 12 residues. The germline V gene has CDR1 SGHDT and CDR2 YYEEEE. DNA of the CDR3: TGTGCCAGCAGCTCCCTAAACTACGAGCAGTACTTC. Its translation: CASSSLNYEQYF.

This chain connects TRBV18 to TRBJ1-5; D gene unclear. V was shortened by 3 bases and J by 0 bases, with 12 bases between the two germline ends. CDR1 and CDR2 (germline): KGHSH, LQKENI. The CDR3 is 16 amino acids. The DNA for the CDR3 is TGTGCCAGCTCACCTGGGGTCTCCTCTAGCAATCAGCCCCAGCATTTT. This translates into CASSPGVSSSNQPQHF.

The J gene is TRBJ2-2, the V gene TRBV14; TRBD1 aligns across 7 bases. V trimming: 6 bases; J trimming: 1 base; junction bases outside the gene matches: 2. The CDR3 contains 14 residues. CDR1 is SGHDN, CDR2 FVKESK, per germline. The CDR3: CASRQGLNTGELFF. CDR3 DNA: TGTGCCAGCAGACAGGGGTTGAACACCGGGGAGCTGTTTTTT.

This sequence joins TRBV19 and TRBJ2-5; D unresolved. The V end lost 4 bases, the J end lost 5 bases, and 11 bases lay between the germline ends. In germline, CDR1 is LNHDA, CDR2 SQIVND (reference sequence). The CDR3 is made up of 13 amino acids. The CDR3 here is CASSRGLRETQYF. The CDR3 DNA sequence: TGTGCCAGTAGTAGGGGTTTACGGGAGACCCAGTACTTC.

The gene calls are TRBV6-6 and TRBJ1-5; 7 nucleotides agree with TRBD1. The length of the CDR3 is 14 residues. The V segment lost 5 bases and the J segment 4 bases; nucleotides outside the gene matches: 5. Germline V CDR1 and CDR2: MNHNY, SVGAGI (reference sequence). The CDR3: CASSPGGNNQPQHF. The CDR3 coding sequence is TGTGCCAGCAGTCCAGGGGGGAATAATCAGCCCCAGCATTTT.

J is TRBJ2-1 and V is TRBV6-5; no reliable D call. Trimming removed 7 bases from V and 12 bases from J, with 19 bases in between. Germline values: CDR1 MNHEY, CDR2 SVGAGI. The CDR3 consists of 13 residues. The chain's CDR3 is CASTPGPASGQFF. DNA for the CDR3: TGTGCCAGCACCCCTGGACCAGCAAGTGGGCAGTTCTTC.

The chain recombines TRBV4-1 with TRBJ1-2; unclear D gene. CDR3 length: 15 amino acids. Germline-derived CDR1 and CDR2 are MGHRA and YSYEKL. Trimming left V 0 bases short and J 2 bases short, with 10 bases between. CDR3 DNA: TGCGCCAGCAGCCAAGATGGCCAGGAGAACTATGGCTACACCTTC. Encoded protein: CASSQDGQENYGYTF.

This sequence joins TRBV28 and TRBJ2-2, with unresolved D. Germline values: CDR1 MDHEN, CDR2 SYDVKM. The V end was cut by 3 bases, the J end by 3 bases, with 5 bases between. The CDR3 spans 13 residues. The CDR3: CASSFRHTGELFF. The DNA of the CDR3 is TGTGCCAGCAGTTTCAGGCACACCGGGGAGCTGTTTTTT. The complete variable domain, with remaining parts taken from reference TRBV28 and TRBJ2-2, reads DVKVTQSSRYLVKRTGEKVFLECVQDMDHENMFWYRQDPGLGLRLIYFSYDVKMKEKGDIPEGYSVSREKKERFSLILESASTNQTSMYLCASSFRHTGELFFGEGSRLTVL.

The chain has TRBV4-1 and TRBJ1-5; the match to TRBD1 covers 8 bases. CDR3 length: 16 residues. V was pared by 1 base and J by 6 bases, with 8 bases of the junction left unmatched. Germline loops: CDR1 MGHRA, CDR2 YSYEKL. The CDR3 sequence: CASSQVGRGLGQPQHF. In nucleotides, the CDR3 is TGCGCCAGCAGCCAAGTAGGCAGGGGGCTTGGTCAGCCCCAGCATTTT.

The DNA for the CDR3 is TGCGCCAGCAGTGAGGTCGGGGGCCGTCAGCCCCAGCATTTT. Encoded protein: CASSEVGGRQPQHF. The chain recombines TRBV10-2 with TRBJ1-5; weak D call: TRBD1 (6 bases). The germline V gene has CDR1 WSHSY and CDR2 SAAADI. The CDR3 covers 14 residues. Trimming took 2 bases from V and 6 from J, leaving 11 bases between them.

The chain combines TRBV27 with TRBJ2-2; D is undetermined. Germline V CDR1 and CDR2: MNHEY, SMNVEV (reference sequence). V shed 3 bases and J shed 5 bases, with 10 bases lying between them. There are 14 residues in the CDR3. This CDR3 is CASSFLDRTGELFF. CDR3 in DNA: TGTGCCAGCAGTTTTCTGGACCGTACCGGGGAGCTGTTTTTT.

The rearrangement uses TRBV5-1 and TRBJ1-1; TRBD1 might be the D (6 bases). The V gene's germline CDR1 is SGHRS and CDR2 YFSETQ. This CDR3 has 16 residues. V was cut by 4 bases and J by 1 base, with 17 bases left in between. The CDR3, as DNA: TGCGCCAGCAGCCTCAGTTCGGCAGGGGCGAACACTGAAGCTTTCTTT. It encodes CASSLSSAGANTEAFF.

The V and J genes are TRBV6-6 and TRBJ1-5; D is unclear. With 2 bases removed from V and 0 bases from J, the gap between germline ends came to 5 bases. The CDR3 has 14 amino acids. Germline CDR1 reads MNHNY; CDR2 reads SVGAGI (reference sequence). The CDR3 region has the DNA TGTGCCAGCAGTTACAGGTTTAGCAATCAGCCCCAGCATTTT. It codes for CASSYRFSNQPQHF.

The chain combines TRBV5-1 with TRBJ2-1; 9 bases align to TRBD2. The CDR3 sequence is 15 residues long. Germline V gives CDR1 SGHRS, CDR2 YFSETQ. After removal of 4 bases from V and 8 bases from J, the junction contained 10 bases not matched to a gene. The CDR3 DNA sequence: TGCGCCAGCAGCCCCAGAGGACTAGCGTTGTATGAGCAGTTCTTC. Translation: CASSPRGLALYEQFF.

The chain has TRBV7-3 and TRBJ2-7; TRBD1 agrees at 8 bases. Trimming took 0 bases from V and 7 from J; bases not matched to a gene: 8. The length of the CDR3 is 15 residues. Germline lookup yields CDR1 SGHTA and CDR2 FQGTGA. CDR3: CASSLTGQGKEEQYF. The CDR3 DNA is TGTGCCAGCAGCTTAACTGGACAGGGAAAGGAAGAGCAGTACTTC.

CDR3 residues: CASSVLSGNYPTGELFF. The CDR3 nucleotides read TGTGCCAGCAGCGTCCTAAGCGGGAACTACCCCACCGGGGAGCTGTTTTTT. The chain is built from TRBV5-4 and TRBJ2-2; TRBD2 matches at 7 bases. Germline V lookup: CDR1 SGHNT, CDR2 YYREEE (reference sequence). This CDR3 comprises 17 residues. The ends lost 4 bases at V and 4 bases at J; junction bases unmatched: 13.

The rearrangement joins TRBV5-4 to TRBJ2-3; no clear D. V gave up 1 base and J gave up 8 bases, with 11 bases separating them. This CDR3 is 13 amino acids long. Per germline, CDR1 SGHNT and CDR2 YYREEE (reference sequence). The CDR3, as DNA: TGTGCCAGCAGCTTGAACTCCGCCAGTACGCAGTATTTT. Amino acid sequence: CASSLNSASTQYF.

The sample holds a few counts of this clone. This chain joins TRBV5-1 and TRBJ1-5; D may be TRBD1 (5 bases). CDR3 length: 14 residues. The V gene lost 0 bases and the J gene lost 4 bases, with 8 bases spanning the gap. The germline V gene has CDR1 SGHRS and CDR2 YFSETQ. The DNA of the CDR3 is TGCGCCAGCAGCTTGGTCGGGGGTAATCAGCCCCAGCATTTT. This encodes CASSLVGGNQPQHF.

The CDR3 loop reads CAISELKEETQYF. CDR3 bases: TGTGCCATCAGTGAGCTCAAGGAAGAGACCCAGTACTTC. The chain recombines TRBV10-3 with TRBJ2-5; no definite D call. Trimming stripped 2 bases from V and 3 bases from J, with 7 bases between. CDR1 is ENHRY, CDR2 SYGVKD, per germline. The CDR3 has 13 amino acids.

The chain recombines TRBV28 with TRBJ2-5; D is perhaps TRBD2 (5 bases). Germline loops: CDR1 MDHEN, CDR2 SYDVKM. The CDR3 is 14 residues long. The V and J ends lost 6 bases and 4 bases respectively, with 15 bases between them. CDR3 region: CASSPGGFRETQYF. CDR3 sequence (DNA): TGTGCCAGCAGCCCCGGAGGATTCCGAGAGACCCAGTACTTC.

The chain carries TRBV6-5 and TRBJ2-1, with a tentative D call TRBD2 (5 bases). CDR3 length: 12 residues. The germline gives CDR1 MNHEY, CDR2 SVGAGI. The ends were cut back, 6 bases at V and 7 bases at J, with 10 bases in the middle. In nucleotides, the CDR3 is TGTGCCAGCAGATCCCGGAGGAATGAGCAGTTCTTC. It yields the protein CASRSRRNEQFF.

The chain links TRBV9 to TRBJ1-6; 8 bases map to TRBD1. Trimming cost V 3 bases and J 6 bases; bases outside gene matches: 5. CDR3 length equals 15 residues. Germline V lookup: CDR1 SGDLS, CDR2 YYNGEE. CDR3 protein: CASSATTGVNSPLHF. CDR3 DNA sequence: TGTGCCAGCAGCGCCACGACAGGGGTTAATTCACCCCTCCACTTT.

The V gene is TRBV2, the J gene TRBJ2-7, with D possibly TRBD1 on 6 matching bases. Germline loops: CDR1 SNHLY, CDR2 FYNNEI. V was pared by 6 bases and J by 3 bases, with 9 bases between. This CDR3 is 12 amino acids long. In nucleotides, the CDR3 is TGTGCCAGCAGAGCGGACAGCTACGAGCAGTACTTC. Protein: CASRADSYEQYF.

This chain connects TRBV29-1 to TRBJ2-3, with 12 bases matching TRBD2. Germline values: CDR1 SQVTM, CDR2 ANQGSEA. The CDR3 consists of 15 residues. After removal of 5 bases from V and 4 bases from J, the junction contained 7 bases not matched to a gene. The DNA for the CDR3 is TGCAGCGTTCTGACTAGCGGGAGCGTGGCAGATACGCAGTATTTT. Translated: CSVLTSGSVADTQYF.

The chain is built from TRBV25-1 and TRBJ2-1; no clear D gene. The V and J ends lost 2 bases and 4 bases respectively, with 9 bases between them. The CDR3 covers 14 residues. CDR1 MGHDK and CDR2 SYGVNS come from the germline V gene. This CDR3 reads CASSEGQFYNEQFF. DNA of the CDR3: TGTGCCAGCAGTGAAGGCCAGTTTTACAATGAGCAGTTCTTC. The whole variable domain, remainder taken from reference TRBV25-1 and TRBJ2-1, is EADIYQTPRYLVIGTGKKITLECSQTMGHDKMYWYQQDPGMELHLIHYSYGVNSTEKGDLSSESTVSRIRTEHFPLTLESARPSHTSQYLCASSEGQFYNEQFFGPGTRLTVL.